A selection of T cell receptor beta chains follows, all from one sample in a study of OX40 agonist ivuxolimab in advanced cancers. Generated by immunoSEQ multiplex PCR, the TCRdb table keeps only in-frame clones and is missing some. The data contain some 80,000 clones, about 92% of them singletons. The sample consisted of CD4+ or CD8+ T cells sorted from blood, taken in a trial of the OX40 agonist ivuxolimab. These receptors were collected from an adult with an advanced solid tumor such as melanoma, head and neck, liver or kidney cancer. CDR3s include the opening cysteine and the closing phenylalanine or tryptophan. A D gene is named only where the DNA matches it firmly. Size is omitted from some rows. Given values are once, few, many or a class for expanded clones.

>TRBV5-6|TRBJ2-5|NA|NA
CASSLVREETQYF
TGTGCCAGCAGCTTGGTACGGGAAGAGACCCAGTACTTC
>TRBV9|TRBJ2-5|NA|NA
CASSGHPLDNPGETQYF
TGTGCCAGCAGCGGACACCCCCTAGACAATCCGGGAGAGACCCAGTACTTC
>TRBV5-1|TRBJ2-2|TRBD2|NA
CASSLILAGGPSTGELFF
TGCGCCAGCAGCCTAATACTAGCGGGGGGGCCTAGCACCGGGGAGCTGTTTTTT
>TRBV9|TRBJ2-7|NA|many
CASSGTVGSYEQYF
TGTGCCAGCAGCGGCACGGTGGGCTCCTACGAGCAGTACTTC
>TRBV29-1|TRBJ2-5|TRBD2|NA
CSVEGLAAQETQYF
TGCAGCGTTGAGGGACTAGCGGCACAAGAGACCCAGTACTTC
>TRBV15|TRBJ2-2|NA|NA
CATSRELRGPGTGELFF
TGTGCCACCAGCAGAGAGTTGAGAGGGCCGGGCACCGGGGAGCTGTTTTTT
>TRBV27|TRBJ2-7|TRBD1|NA
CASSLLESRGQGVQYF
TGTGCCAGCAGTTTATTGGAGAGTCGGGGACAGGGGGTGCAGTACTTC
>TRBV28|TRBJ1-1|TRBD1|NA
CASSFQGAVWTEAFF
TGTGCCAGCAGTTTCCAGGGGGCAGTGTGGACTGAAGCTTTCTTT
>TRBV2|TRBJ1-6|NA|NA
CASSEGAADPIGHSPLHF
TGTGCCAGCAGTGAAGGCGCCGCAGATCCCATCGGACATTCTCCCCTCCACTTT
>TRBV5-4|TRBJ2-7|NA|NA
CASSPDATEQYF
TGTGCCAGCAGCCCAGATGCCACCGAGCAGTACTTC
>TRBV7-9|TRBJ1-1|TRBD1|NA
CASSSDRPVSEGEAFF
TGTGCCAGCAGCTCGGACAGGCCGGTATCAGAGGGTGAAGCTTTCTTT
>TRBV7-9|TRBJ2-2|NA|NA
CASSLPRTENTGELFF
TGTGCCAGCAGCTTACCGCGGACAGAGAACACCGGGGAGCTGTTTTTT
>TRBV7-9|TRBJ1-2|NA|NA
CASSSPRDTVLYGYTF
TGTGCCAGCAGCTCCCCACGGGACACGGTCCTCTATGGCTACACCTTC
>TRBV27|TRBJ2-7|NA|NA
CASMGGYEQYF
TGTGCCAGCATGGGGGGATACGAGCAGTACTTC
>TRBV5-6|TRBJ2-5|TRBD2|NA
CASRVGGLETQYF
TGTGCCAGCAGGGTGGGGGGGTTAGAGACCCAGTACTTC